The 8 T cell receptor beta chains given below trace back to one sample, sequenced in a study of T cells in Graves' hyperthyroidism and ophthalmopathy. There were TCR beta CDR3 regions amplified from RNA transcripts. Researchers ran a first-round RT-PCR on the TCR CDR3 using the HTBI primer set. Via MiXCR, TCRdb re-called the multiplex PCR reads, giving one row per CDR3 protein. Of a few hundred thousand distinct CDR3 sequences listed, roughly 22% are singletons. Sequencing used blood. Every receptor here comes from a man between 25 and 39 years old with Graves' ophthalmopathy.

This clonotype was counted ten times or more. The CDR3 loop reads CATSRDTSGSTDTQYF. The CDR3, as DNA: TGTGCCACCAGCAGAGATACTAGCGGGAGTACAGATACGCAGTATTTT. The V gene is TRBV15, the J gene TRBJ2-3; 11 bases map to TRBD2. V trimming: 0 bases; J trimming: 3 bases; junction bases outside the gene matches: 2. This CDR3 is built from 16 residues. Germline CDR1 is LNHNV and CDR2 is YYDKDF (reference sequence).

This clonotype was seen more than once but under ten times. The CDR3 reads CASSLMRNTEAFF. DNA of the CDR3: TGTGCCAGCAGTCTAATGAGGAACACTGAAGCTTTCTTT. The V gene is TRBV6-1, the J gene TRBJ1-1, with no clear D. Germline V lookup: CDR1 MNHNS, CDR2 SASEGT. The CDR3 contains 13 residues. V lost 5 bases and J 1 base, leaving 8 bases between the germline ends.

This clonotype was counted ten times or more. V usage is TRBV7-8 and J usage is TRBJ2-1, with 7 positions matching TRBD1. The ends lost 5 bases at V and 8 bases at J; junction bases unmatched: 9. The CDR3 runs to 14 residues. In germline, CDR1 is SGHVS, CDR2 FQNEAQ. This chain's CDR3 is CASSLRQGTDEQFF. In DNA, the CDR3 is TGTGCCAGCAGCCTAAGACAGGGTACGGATGAGCAGTTCTTC.

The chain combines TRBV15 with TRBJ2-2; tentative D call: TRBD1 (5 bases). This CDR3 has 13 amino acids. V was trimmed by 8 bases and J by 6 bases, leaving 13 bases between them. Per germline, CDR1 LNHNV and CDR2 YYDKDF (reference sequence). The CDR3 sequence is CATLDMPAGELFF. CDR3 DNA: TGTGCCACCTTGGACATGCCTGCCGGGGAGCTGTTTTTT.

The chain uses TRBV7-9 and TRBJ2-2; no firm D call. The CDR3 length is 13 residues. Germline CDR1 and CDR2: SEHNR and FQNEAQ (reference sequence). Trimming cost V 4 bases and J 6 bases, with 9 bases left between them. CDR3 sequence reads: CASSSDFAGELFF. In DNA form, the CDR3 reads TGTGCCAGCAGCTCCGACTTCGCCGGGGAGCTGTTTTTT.

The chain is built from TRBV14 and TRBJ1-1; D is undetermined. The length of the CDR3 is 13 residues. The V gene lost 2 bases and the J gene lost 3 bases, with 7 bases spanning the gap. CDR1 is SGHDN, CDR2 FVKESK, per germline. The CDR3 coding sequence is TGTGCCAGCAGCCAAAACACCTACACTGAAGCTTTCTTT. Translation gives CASSQNTYTEAFF.

CDR3 region: CASSLVSRPGAAGNTIYF. CDR3 nucleotides: TGTGCCAGCAGTTTAGTGTCGCGCCCGGGGGCGGCTGGAAACACCATATATTTT. J is TRBJ1-3 and V is TRBV12-3 or TRBV12-4, with D maybe TRBD1 (6 bases). There are 18 residues in the CDR3. The V gene lost 1 base and the J gene lost 2 bases, with 18 bases spanning the gap.

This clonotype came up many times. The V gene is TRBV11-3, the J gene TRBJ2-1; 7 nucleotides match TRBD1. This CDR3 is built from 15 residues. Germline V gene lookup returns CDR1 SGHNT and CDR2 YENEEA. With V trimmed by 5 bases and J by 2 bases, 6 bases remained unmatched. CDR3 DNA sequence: TGTGCCAGCAGCCTCCGGGACAGAACCTACAATGAGCAGTTCTTC. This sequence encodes CASSLRDRTYNEQFF.